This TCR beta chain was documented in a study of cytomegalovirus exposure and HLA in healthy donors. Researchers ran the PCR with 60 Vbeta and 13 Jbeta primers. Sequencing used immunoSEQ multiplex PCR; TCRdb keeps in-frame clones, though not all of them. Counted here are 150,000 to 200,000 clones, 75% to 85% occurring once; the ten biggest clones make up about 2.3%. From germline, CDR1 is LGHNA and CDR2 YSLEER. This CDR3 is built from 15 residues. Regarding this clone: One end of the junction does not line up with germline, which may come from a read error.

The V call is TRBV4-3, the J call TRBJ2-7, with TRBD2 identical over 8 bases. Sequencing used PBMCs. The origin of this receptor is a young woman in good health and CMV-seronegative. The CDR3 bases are TGCGCCAGCAGCCAGGATCCGGGACTAGAGTACGGGCAGTACTTC. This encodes CASSQDPGLEYGQYF.